This TCR beta chain was captured in a study of T cell changes during pregnancy in multiple sclerosis. Produced via immunoSEQ multiplex PCR; TCRdb's table is partial and in-frame only. The sample gives about 80,000 clones, roughly 94% of which show up once; 2.6% is in the top ten. The germline CDR1 and CDR2 sequences are MNHEY and SMNVEV (reference sequence). This CDR3 region has 14 residues. V gave up 4 bases and J gave up 2 bases; unmatched junction bases: 5. This TCR was sampled from a female donor with multiple sclerosis, enrolled in a pregnancy study. The V and J genes are TRBV27 and TRBJ2-7, with 7 bases aligning to TRBD1. The sequencing here drew on peripheral blood, taken before pregnancy. CDR3 nucleotides: TGTGCCAGCAGTTATCGACAGGGCACCTACGAGCAGTACTTC. It is translated as CASSYRQGTYEQYF.